This TCR beta chain was identified during a study of blood T cell repertoires in COVID-19. Study-level background: Sample material is recorded as cDNA or gDNA derived from T cells, B-cell-depleted T cells, or PBMCs.

Trimming left V 4 bases short and J 4 bases short, with 13 bases between. The germline V gene has CDR1 SGHNT and CDR2 YENEEA. CDR3 length equals 14 residues. Participant ages covered about 18 to 89 years across some 25 US areas. In Cohort 3, a recovered donor had either two negative PCRs, clearance, or symptom resolution. The repertoire was sequenced with immunoSEQ multiplex PCR; TCRdb's copy has only in-frame clones and lacks some. This table has 300,000 to 400,000 clones, roughly 90% appearing once. The material sequenced was PBMCs or T cells enriched from blood (not recorded which). This TCR came from a man aged 55 to 70 who had recovered from COVID-19. The chain recombines TRBV11-3 with TRBJ1-2, with D perhaps matching TRBD1 (5 bases). This CDR3 is CASSSSPGGYGYTF. CDR3 nucleotide sequence: TGTGCCAGCAGCTCTTCCCCCGGGGGCTATGGCTACACCTTC. Supplemented by reference TRBV11-3 and TRBJ1-2, the full variable domain reads EAGVVQSPRYKIIEKKQPVAFWCNPISGHNTLYWYLQNLGQGPELLIRYENEEAVDDSQLPKDRFSAERLKGVDSTLKIQPAELGDSAVYLCASSSSPGGYGYTFGSGTRLTVV.